This T cell receptor (beta chain) was documented in a study of blood T cells in healthy people across ages. The overall study: Template switching recovered approximately one barcoded beta molecule for every two T cells.

Together with a sample-barcoded 5' primer, a J-beta primer mix was included in a second PCR lasting about 6 to 11 cycles. TCRdb processed the 5' RACE reads anew with MiXCR; each CDR3 protein has one entry. The sample comprises 600,000 to 650,000 distinct CDR3 sequences, approximately 59% of which are singletons, and 35% to 40% rests with the top ten. About this clonotype: What it recognizes is unknown.

Collection of around 10 milliliters of peripheral blood was performed for each donor. Germline CDR1 SGHRS, CDR2 YFSETQ. The CDR3 contains 15 residues. The ends lost 1 base at V and 0 bases at J; junction bases unmatched: 3. Study-wide findings and caveats: Diversity figures based on one million T cells were deemed too low.

The source is a man in his sixties in good health. Sequenced sample: blood. This chain uses TRBV5-1 with TRBJ2-5, with TRBD1 matching 7 bases. The chain's CDR3 is CASSLTGANQETQYF. CDR3 nucleotides: TGCGCCAGCAGCTTGACAGGGGCTAACCAAGAGACCCAGTACTTC.